This T cell receptor beta chain was identified in a study of blood T cells in healthy people across ages. No fewer than 5.5 micrograms of total RNA were isolated from every sample. With respect to this clonotype: Its antigen is unknown.

For the second PCR, which ran for about 7 to 11 cycles, a sample-barcoded 5' primer and a J-beta primer mix were used. TCRdb reprocessed the 5' RACE reads via MiXCR and lists one record per CDR3 protein. This table has around 1,500,000 distinct CDR3 sequences, over 25% appearing once. This CDR3 is 20 amino acids long. With 5 bases removed from V and 8 bases from J, the gap between germline ends came to 36 bases. The study's findings and limits: Naive CD4+ cell counts and diversity both ran higher in long-lived than in aged donors. Per million T cells, the diversity of TCR beta decreased roughly linearly as age advanced.

The sequencing sample was made of blood. The rearrangement uses TRBV12-3 or TRBV12-4 and TRBJ1-2; D is perhaps TRBD1 (6 bases). This clonotype was obtained from a woman aged 25 to 45 in good health. The CDR3 DNA is TGTGCCAGCAGTCCCCGTGGGGGGGCCAAATATGGCTACACCTCTGGGGGCTACACCTTC. Residues: CASSPRGGAKYGYTSGGYTF.